This TCR beta chain was found in a study of identical twins. TCRdb redid the calling of the 5' RACE reads with MiXCR, one entry per CDR3 protein. The sample holds roughly 720,000 distinct CDR3 sequences, around a sixth seen once. Findings of the study overall: Cord blood's abundant beta clonotypes had fewer insertions, unlike memory repertoires. There was an excess of low generation probability in the out-of-frame alpha sequences that twins shared.

Turning to this clonotype: Its antigen is still unknown.

The V gene end was trimmed by 5 bases and the J gene end by 2 bases; junction bases not matched to a gene: 9. The germline gives CDR1 SEHNR, CDR2 FQNEAQ (reference sequence). The CDR3 is 15 residues long. The same sample was also studied in work on T cells expressing NK-cell markers.

This chain uses TRBV7-9 with TRBJ2-7, with TRBD1 matching over 7 bases. The sequenced material came from PBMCs. The TCR comes from a woman younger than 30 in good health. CDR3 in DNA: TGTGCCAGCAGCCCAATCGACAGGGAGACCTACGAGCAGTACTTC. It translates to CASSPIDRETYEQYF.